This T cell receptor beta chain was recovered during a study of cytomegalovirus exposure and HLA in healthy donors. Note on this clone: Its antigen is unknown.

Study observations and caveats: Several top significant clusters appeared, in a later analysis, to be linked to common viral pathogens.

PCR amplification relied on 60 Vbeta primers (plus 13 Jbeta primers). Measured with immunoSEQ multiplex PCR; TCRdb has only the in-frame clones, and not every one. Of over 120,000 clones detected, over 75% appear once; the ten largest clones hold about 2.5%. The CDR3 runs 13 residues. The V gene lost 0 bases and the J gene lost 10 bases, with 10 bases spanning the gap. Germline values: CDR1 LGHNA, CDR2 YNFKEQ. The sequenced sample was PBMCs. This sequence was found in a man aged 45-65 years in good health and CMV-seronegative. The chain is built from TRBV4-2 and TRBJ2-1; TRBD2 might be the D (5 bases). Here the CDR3 reads CASSQEGAGEQFF. DNA of the CDR3: TGTGCCAGCAGCCAAGAGGGCGCGGGCGAGCAGTTCTTC.